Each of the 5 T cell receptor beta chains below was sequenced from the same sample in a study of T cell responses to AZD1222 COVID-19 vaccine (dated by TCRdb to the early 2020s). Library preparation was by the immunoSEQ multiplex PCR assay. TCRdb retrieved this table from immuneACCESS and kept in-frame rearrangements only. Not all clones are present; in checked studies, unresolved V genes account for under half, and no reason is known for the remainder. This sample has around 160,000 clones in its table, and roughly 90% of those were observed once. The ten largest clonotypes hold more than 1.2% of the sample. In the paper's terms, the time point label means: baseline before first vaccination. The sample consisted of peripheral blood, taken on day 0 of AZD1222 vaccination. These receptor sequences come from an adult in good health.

In DNA form, the CDR3 reads TGCGCCAGCAGCCAAGTGACAGGAAGAATCGATGGCTACACCTTC. Encoded protein: CASSQVTGRIDGYTF. This chain links TRBV4-3 with TRBJ1-2, with D possibly matching TRBD1 (6 bases). The CDR3 is 15 amino acids. V lost 1 base and J 6 bases, leaving 15 bases between the germline ends. The germline V gene encodes CDR1 LGHNA and CDR2 YSLEER.

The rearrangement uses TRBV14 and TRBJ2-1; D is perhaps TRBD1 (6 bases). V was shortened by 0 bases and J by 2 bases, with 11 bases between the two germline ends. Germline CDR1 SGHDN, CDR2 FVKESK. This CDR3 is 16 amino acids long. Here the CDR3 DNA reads TGTGCCAGCAGCCAAGAAGGGGACACAACCTACAATGAGCAGTTCTTC. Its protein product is CASSQEGDTTYNEQFF.

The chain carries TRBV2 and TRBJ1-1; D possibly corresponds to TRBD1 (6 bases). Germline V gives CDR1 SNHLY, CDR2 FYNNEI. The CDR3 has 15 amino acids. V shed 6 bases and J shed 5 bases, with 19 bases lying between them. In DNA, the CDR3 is TGTGCCAGCAGCCCAGACAGGTCTCGAGGTACTGAAGCTTTCTTT. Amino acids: CASSPDRSRGTEAFF.

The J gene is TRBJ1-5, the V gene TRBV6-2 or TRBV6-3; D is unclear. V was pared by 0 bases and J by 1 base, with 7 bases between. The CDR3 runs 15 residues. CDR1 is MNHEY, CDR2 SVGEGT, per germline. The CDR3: CASSYSWVSNQPQHF. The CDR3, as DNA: TGTGCCAGCAGTTACTCGTGGGTGAGCAATCAGCCCCAGCATTTT.

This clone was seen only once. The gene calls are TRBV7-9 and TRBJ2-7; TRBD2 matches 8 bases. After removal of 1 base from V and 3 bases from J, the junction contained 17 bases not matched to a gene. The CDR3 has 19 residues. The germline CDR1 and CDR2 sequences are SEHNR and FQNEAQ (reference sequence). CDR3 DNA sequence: TGTGCCAGCAGCTTAGATCGGTGGCGGGAGGACCTCTATATCTACGAGCAGTACTTC. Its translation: CASSLDRWREDLYIYEQYF.